This T cell receptor beta chain stems from a study of T-cell reconstitution after alpha-beta-depleted transplantation in children. TCRbeta library preparation incorporated unique molecular identifiers. A single record per CDR3 protein comes from TCRdb applying MiXCR to the PCR reads. The table includes hundreds of thousands of distinct CDR3 sequences, roughly 9.5% detected once. With 4 bases clipped from V and 2 bases from J, the junction kept 8 bases outside the gene matches. Germline V gene sequence: CDR1 SGHVS, CDR2 FNYEAQ. There are 17 residues in the CDR3. The chain recombines TRBV7-6 with TRBJ2-3; 11 positions agree with TRBD2. The sample was PBMCs from the stem cell graft donor, taken from the stem cell graft. The sequence was collected from a human donor who donated a stem cell graft to a child with SCID. CDR3 sequence: CASSSNLAGGVTDTQYF. The DNA for the CDR3 is TGTGCCAGCAGCTCGAACTTAGCGGGGGGGGTCACAGATACGCAGTATTTT.